This T cell receptor beta chain was recovered during a study of identical twins. TCRdb reanalysed the 5' RACE reads using MiXCR and keeps one entry per CDR3 protein. The table records around 1.7 million distinct CDR3 sequences, about 31% of them present only once. Sequencing input: cord blood. The sequence derives from a newborn girl in good health.

The CDR3 loop reads CASSLIGESQETQYF. The CDR3 bases are TGCGCCAGCAGCTTGATAGGGGAGTCCCAAGAGACCCAGTACTTC. The V call is TRBV5-1, the J call TRBJ2-5, with D possibly being TRBD1 or TRBD2 (5 bases each). CDR1 is SGHRS and CDR2 is YFSETQ in the germline V gene. This CDR3 spans 15 amino acids. Trimming cost V 1 base and J 1 base, with 11 bases left between them.